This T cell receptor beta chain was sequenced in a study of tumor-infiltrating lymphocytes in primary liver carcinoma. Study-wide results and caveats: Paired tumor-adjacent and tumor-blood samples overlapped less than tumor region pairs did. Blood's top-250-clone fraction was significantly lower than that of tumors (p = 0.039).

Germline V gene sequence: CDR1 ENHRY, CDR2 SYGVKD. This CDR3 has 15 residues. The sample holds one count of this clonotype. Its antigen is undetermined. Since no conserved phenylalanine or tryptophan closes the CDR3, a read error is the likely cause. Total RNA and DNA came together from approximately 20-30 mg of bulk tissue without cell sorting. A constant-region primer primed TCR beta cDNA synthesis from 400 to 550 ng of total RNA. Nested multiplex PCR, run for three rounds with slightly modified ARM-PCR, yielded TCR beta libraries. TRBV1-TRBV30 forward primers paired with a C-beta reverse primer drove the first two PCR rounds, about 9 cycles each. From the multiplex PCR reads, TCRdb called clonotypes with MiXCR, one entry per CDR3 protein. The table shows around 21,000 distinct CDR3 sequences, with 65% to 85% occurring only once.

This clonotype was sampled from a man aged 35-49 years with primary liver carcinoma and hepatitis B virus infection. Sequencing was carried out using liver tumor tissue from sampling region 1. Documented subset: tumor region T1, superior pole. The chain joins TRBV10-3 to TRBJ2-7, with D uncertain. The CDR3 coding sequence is TGTGACATCAGTGAGTCGTCGCAGCAAATCTACGAGCAGTACTAC. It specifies CDISESSQQIYEQYY.